The 16 T cell receptor beta chains in this list originate from one sample, sequenced in a study of vaccination and CD4 T cells after COVID-19. This sample's treatment: roughly 11-day PBMC culture with coronavirus spike peptide pools or control peptides (ViraFEST assay). These receptors are not linked to any known antigen. The Oncomine TCR Beta short-read assay generated sequence data from the DNA of cultured CD4+ T cells. Using its own MiXCR run on the PCR reads, TCRdb lists one record per CDR3 protein. The sample contains approximately 19,000 distinct CDR3 sequences, roughly 50% of which appear only once. Sequencing used CD4+ T cells from blood, cultured in vitro, obtained before SARS-CoV-2 vaccination. All receptors come from a human donor who had recovered from COVID-19.

The chain links TRBV6-1 to TRBJ2-3, with a possible D match to TRBD1 (5 bases). The CDR3 is made up of 14 amino acids. Trimming pared 7 bases from V and 4 bases from J, leaving 15 bases between. CDR1 MNHNS and CDR2 SASEGT come from the germline V gene. CDR3 loop: CASTALGDPDTQYF. Written as DNA, the CDR3 is TGTGCCAGCACGGCCCTAGGGGATCCAGATACGCAGTATTTT.

The chain employs TRBV6-4 and TRBJ1-5, with D perhaps TRBD1 (6 bases). V lost 3 bases to trimming and J lost 0 bases, with 21 bases between them. The length of the CDR3 is 19 residues. Germline V gives CDR1 MRHNA, CDR2 SNTAGT. The CDR3 reads CASSDSPNPGHDSNQPQHF. The CDR3 DNA reads as TGTGCCAGCAGTGATAGCCCAAATCCGGGACACGATAGCAATCAGCCCCAGCATTTT.

CDR3 DNA sequence: TGTGCCAGCAGCTCGATATTGGAGGGGCAGCTGTTTTTT. Residues: CASSSILEGQLFF. The chain uses TRBV7-2 and TRBJ2-2; D possibly corresponds to TRBD2 (6 bases). The germline V gene has CDR1 SGHTA and CDR2 FQGNSA. V gave up 4 bases and J gave up 12 bases, with 15 bases separating them. The CDR3 has 13 residues. The full variable domain, in which reference TRBV7-2 and TRBJ2-2 provide the parts outside the CDR3, is GAGVSQSPSNKVTEKGKDVELRCDPISGHTALYWYRQSLGQGLEFLIYFQGNSAPDKSGLPSDRFSAERTGGSVSTLTIQRTQQEDSAVYLCASSSILEGQLFFGEGSRLTVL.

The V and J genes are TRBV6-5 and TRBJ2-7; possibly TRBD1 or TRBD2 for D (5 bases each). The CDR3 is 15 amino acids. From germline, CDR1 is MNHEY and CDR2 SVGAGI. Trimming left V 2 bases short and J 7 bases short, with 18 bases between. The CDR3 loop is CASSYRGDVQEEQYF. For the CDR3, the DNA is TGTGCCAGCAGTTACCGGGGCGATGTCCAAGAAGAGCAGTACTTC.

The V and J genes are TRBV28 and TRBJ2-7; the D is unclear. The CDR3 extends over 13 amino acids. Germline CDR1 is MDHEN and CDR2 is SYDVKM. Between the trimmed V and J ends, which lost 6 bases and 7 bases, there was a span of 16 bases. CDR3 sequence (DNA): TGTGCCAGCAGACCTTCCGGGTTCGGTGAGCAGTACTTC. This encodes CASRPSGFGEQYF.

The chain links TRBV7-9 to TRBJ1-1, with D perhaps matching TRBD1 (6 bases). This CDR3 is 16 amino acids long. Germline lookup yields CDR1 SEHNR and CDR2 FQNEAQ (reference sequence). V was pared by 5 bases and J by 3 bases, with 19 bases between. The CDR3 DNA reads TGTGCCAGCAGCCCGGTAACGGGGGCAGGGGACACTGAAGCTTTCTTT. Amino acids: CASSPVTGAGDTEAFF.

The J gene is TRBJ2-2, the V gene TRBV6-4, with D possibly TRBD1 on 6 matching bases. CDR3 length: 14 amino acids. Germline assignment: CDR1 MRHNA and CDR2 SNTAGT. V lost 5 bases to trimming and J lost 5 bases, with 12 bases between them. The CDR3 protein is CASSPQGSTGELFF. The DNA of the CDR3 is TGTGCCAGCAGTCCTCAGGGGAGTACCGGGGAGCTGTTTTTT.

The chain couples TRBV4-3 to TRBJ1-5; possibly TRBD1 for D (5 bases). V was shortened by 2 bases and J by 2 bases, with 16 bases between the two germline ends. Germline CDR1 reads LGHNA; CDR2 reads YSLEER. The CDR3 has 17 residues. The CDR3 spells CASSQRAGGVGNQPQHF. The CDR3 coding sequence is TGCGCCAGCAGCCAACGCGCAGGAGGGGTAGGCAATCAGCCCCAGCATTTT.

The table lists this clonotype with a count of one. The gene calls are TRBV27 and TRBJ2-7; 10 bases line up with TRBD1. V shed 1 base and J 6 bases; nucleotides not matched to a gene: 3. The CDR3 runs to 14 residues. CDR1 MNHEY and CDR2 SMNVEV come from the germline V gene (reference sequence). In nucleotides, the CDR3 is TGTGCCAGCAGTTTATGGGGGACAGGGGTCGAGCAGTACTTC. It translates to CASSLWGTGVEQYF.

The chain combines TRBV6-1 with TRBJ1-2; TRBD1 aligns across 7 bases. Looked up from germline, CDR1 is MNHNS and CDR2 is SASEGT. The CDR3 is 14 amino acids. With 7 bases clipped from V and 7 bases from J, the junction kept 12 bases outside the gene matches. CDR3 bases: TGTGCCAGCACGCCGGGACAGAGTTTCGGTGGCTACACCTTC. Encoded protein: CASTPGQSFGGYTF.

The chain has TRBV7-9 and TRBJ1-6; D call uncertain. V was trimmed by 5 bases and J by 6 bases, leaving 11 bases between them. The CDR3 contains 14 residues. Germline V CDR1 and CDR2: SEHNR, FQNEAQ (reference sequence). CDR3 residues: CASSPGRFNSPLHF. CDR3 DNA: TGTGCCAGCAGCCCCGGACGGTTTAATTCACCCCTCCACTTT.

The chain is built from TRBV6-1 and TRBJ1-6; weak D call: TRBD1 (6 bases). Trimming removed 1 base at V and 9 bases at J, with 13 bases between. Germline V CDR1 and CDR2: MNHNS, SASEGT. The CDR3 covers 15 residues. The CDR3 sequence: CASSEVVRGGSPLHF. Written as DNA, the CDR3 is TGTGCCAGCAGTGAAGTCGTCAGGGGAGGTTCACCCCTCCACTTT.

This clonotype was found a few times. The chain joins TRBV7-3 to TRBJ1-2, with D maybe TRBD1 (6 bases). In germline, CDR1 is SGHTA, CDR2 FQGTGA. V lost 5 bases to trimming and J lost 8 bases, with 21 bases between them. The CDR3 spans 15 residues. The CDR3 bases are TGTGCCAGCAGCGTACGGACAGTTTGGGGCGGAGGCTACACCTTC. Protein sequence: CASSVRTVWGGGYTF. Filled out from reference TRBV7-3 and TRBJ1-2, the complete variable domain reads GAGVSQTPSNKVTEKGKYVELRCDPISGHTALYWYRQSLGQGPEFLIYFQGTGAADDSGLPNDRFFAVRPEGSVSTLKIQRTERGDSAVYLCASSVRTVWGGGYTFGSGTRLTVV.

The rearrangement joins TRBV18 to TRBJ1-3; TRBD1 matches at 8 bases. Germline CDR1 KGHSH, CDR2 LQKENI. With V trimmed by 4 bases and J by 7 bases, 0 bases remained unmatched. The CDR3 extends over 12 amino acids. CDR3 residues: CASSRTGNTIYF. For the CDR3, the DNA is TGTGCCAGCTCACGGACAGGGAACACCATATATTTT. The whole variable domain, remainder taken from reference TRBV18 and TRBJ1-3, is NAGVMQNPRHLVRRRGQEARLRCSPMKGHSHVYWYRQLPEEGLKFMVYLQKENIIDESGMPKERFSAEFPKEGPSILRIQQVVRGDSAAYFCASSRTGNTIYFGEGSWLTVV.

V gene TRBV6-5 combines with J gene TRBJ2-6; D gene uncertain. Germline-derived CDR1 and CDR2 are MNHEY and SVGAGI. The CDR3 sequence is 14 residues long. Trimming removed 0 bases at V and 4 bases at J, with 4 bases between. In nucleotides, the CDR3 is TGTGCCAGCAGTTACTCGACAGGGGCCAACGTCCTGACTTTC. Encoded protein: CASSYSTGANVLTF.

The chain carries TRBV9 and TRBJ2-5; 7 bases agree with TRBD1. The ends lost 5 bases at V and 2 bases at J; junction bases unmatched: 6. This CDR3 is built from 14 residues. The germline V gene has CDR1 SGDLS and CDR2 YYNGEE. CDR3 DNA sequence: TGTGCCAGCAGGGCAGGACAGGCTCAAGAGACCCAGTACTTC. Translated, it gives CASRAGQAQETQYF. Full variable domain (missing parts from reference TRBV9 and TRBJ2-5): DSGVTQTPKHLITATGQRVTLRCSPRSGDLSVYWYQQSLDQGLQFLIQYYNGEERAKGNILERFSAQQFPDLHSELNLSSLELGDSALYFCASRAGQAQETQYFGPGTRLLVL.